These 23 T cell receptor beta chains came from one sample sequenced in a study of blood T cells in healthy people across ages. Alongside a J-beta primer mix, a sample-barcoded 5' primer served in a second PCR lasting roughly 6 to 11 cycles. TCRdb called the 5' RACE reads again in MiXCR, with one record for every CDR3 protein. The sample lists about 750,000 distinct CDR3 sequences; 53% were seen once. Material: blood. These receptors came from a man aged 80 or over in good health.

The chain uses TRBV5-1 and TRBJ2-1, with 10 bases matching TRBD1. V dropped 0 bases and J dropped 6; count of bases not matched to a gene: 6. Germline V gene lookup returns CDR1 SGHRS and CDR2 YFSETQ. This CDR3 is built from 16 residues. The CDR3 coding sequence is TGCGCCAGCAGCTTGGTCGGGACAGGGGCCAGCAATGAGCAGTTCTTC. Translated: CASSLVGTGASNEQFF.

V gene TRBV5-1 combines with J gene TRBJ2-1; D possibly corresponds to TRBD1 (5 bases). The length of the CDR3 is 14 residues. V lost 3 bases and J lost 11, with 18 bases in between. Germline values: CDR1 SGHRS, CDR2 YFSETQ. DNA of the CDR3: TGCGCCAGCAGCTATGGGGCTCCCGAGTCGAAGCAGTTCTTC. It yields the protein CASSYGAPESKQFF.

Details on this clonotype: One end of the junction varies from germline; a read error may be responsible. The chain is built from TRBV5-1 and TRBJ2-3; the D gene is possibly TRBD1 (8 bases). CDR3 length equals 16 residues. Germline-derived CDR1 and CDR2 are SGHRS and YFSETQ. The CDR3 here is CVSTLGGTGITDTQYF. The DNA for the CDR3 is TGCGTCAGCACCCTGGGGGGGACAGGCATCACAGATACGCAGTATTTT.

This clonotype was seen only once. Compared with germline, one end of the junction differs, possibly owing to a read error. The V and J genes are TRBV3-1 and TRBJ2-7; D may be TRBD2 (5 bases). Germline assignment: CDR1 LGHDT and CDR2 YNNKEL (reference sequence). This CDR3 has 12 amino acids. CDR3 amino acids: CASSRTSSEQNF. The CDR3 DNA is TGTGCCAGCAGTCGGACCAGTAGCGAGCAGAACTTC.

This sequence joins TRBV5-1 and TRBJ2-6; D possibly uses TRBD1 or TRBD2 (5 bases each). Deletions cut 8 bases from V and 3 bases from J, with 15 bases between. Germline CDR1 SGHRS, CDR2 YFSETQ. The CDR3 spans 15 residues. Here the CDR3 reads CASSGLLFGANVLTF. In DNA, the CDR3 is TGCGCCAGTTCGGGGCTGCTCTTTGGGGCCAACGTCCTGACTTTC.

V and J are TRBV20-1 and TRBJ2-7; 7 positions match TRBD1. CDR3 length: 15 residues. Germline assignment: CDR1 DFQATT and CDR2 SNEGSKA (reference sequence). The junction had 14 bases not matched to a gene; V was cut back by 6 bases and J by 3 bases. The chain's CDR3 is CSATGQPPWDYEQYF. CDR3 DNA: TGCAGTGCCACGGGACAGCCCCCGTGGGACTACGAGCAGTACTTC.

Here the CDR3 reads CSARGGDPSSYNEQYF. In DNA, the CDR3 is TGCAGTGCTAGAGGGGGGGACCCCAGCTCCTACAATGAGCAGTACTTC. The chain couples TRBV20-1 to TRBJ2-1, with D perhaps matching TRBD2 (6 bases). The J call is in doubt because the DNA end fits TRBJ2-7 better. The CDR3 contains 16 residues. Looked up from germline, CDR1 is DFQATT and CDR2 is SNEGSKA (reference sequence).

The chain employs TRBV6-5 and TRBJ2-1; 7 bases map to TRBD1. Germline-derived CDR1 and CDR2 are MNHEY and SVGAGI. The CDR3 is 17 amino acids. V trimming: 2 bases; J trimming: 7 bases; junction bases outside the gene matches: 14. The CDR3 spells CASSYPKGGPKANEQFF. The DNA for the CDR3 is TGTGCCAGCAGTTACCCTAAAGGGGGCCCAAAAGCGAATGAGCAGTTCTTC.

This clonotype was detected only a few times. The rearrangement uses TRBV10-2 and TRBJ2-7; D is ambiguous. Germline V lookup: CDR1 WSHSY, CDR2 SAAADI. The V and J ends lost 4 bases and 4 bases respectively, with 5 bases between them. The CDR3 has 11 amino acids. CDR3 in amino acids: CASSAHYEQYF. Written as DNA, the CDR3 is TGCGCCAGCAGTGCCCATTACGAGCAGTACTTC.

The chain recombines TRBV12-3 or TRBV12-4 with TRBJ2-1; 7 nucleotides agree with TRBD2. The CDR3 is made up of 15 amino acids. V was pared by 6 bases and J by 2 bases, with 7 bases of the junction left unmatched. CDR3 residues: CASSPAGLTYNEQFF. The CDR3 DNA is TGTGCCAGCAGCCCAGCGGGGCTTACCTACAATGAGCAGTTCTTC.

This chain connects TRBV6-6 to TRBJ2-1, with a possible D match to TRBD1 (6 bases). There are 15 residues in the CDR3. Germline V gene sequence: CDR1 MNHNY, CDR2 SVGAGI (reference sequence). The V end lost 1 base, the J end lost 5 bases, and 12 bases lay between the germline ends. CDR3 DNA sequence: TGTGCCAGCAGTTACTTCCCGGGACAAAACAATGAGCAGTTCTTC. Residues: CASSYFPGQNNEQFF.

This clonotype came up a few times. The V gene is TRBV29-1, the J gene TRBJ2-1, with 9 bases identical to TRBD2. The ends lost 5 bases at V and 5 bases at J; junction bases unmatched: 4. Per the germline V gene, CDR1 is SQVTM and CDR2 is ANQGSEA. There are 13 residues in the CDR3. The DNA of the CDR3 is TGCAGCGTTAGCGGGAGGAGGGACAATGAGCAGTTCTTC. Protein: CSVSGRRDNEQFF.

The chain combines TRBV27 with TRBJ2-7; 7 bases agree with TRBD2. Germline V gene sequence: CDR1 MNHEY, CDR2 SMNVEV (reference sequence). This CDR3 has 16 amino acids. Losses at the gene ends were 0 bases for V and 7 bases for J; bases not matched to a gene: 12. The CDR3 coding sequence is TGTGCCAGCAGTTTATCCAAAGAGACTAGCCATAGGGAGCAGTACTTC. It codes for CASSLSKETSHREQYF.

The V gene is TRBV12-5, the J gene TRBJ2-4; D is possibly TRBD2 (5 bases). The DNA end lines up better with TRBJ2-7; the J call may be wrong. Germline V gene lookup returns CDR1 LGHNT and CDR2 FRNRAP. The CDR3 length is 12 residues. The CDR3 nucleotides are TGTGCTAGTGGTTTGAGAGGGAACGAGCAGTACTTC. Translation: CASGLRGNEQYF.

V usage is TRBV20-1 and J usage is TRBJ1-4; D ambiguous. Trimming pared 3 bases from V and 5 bases from J, leaving 10 bases between. Germline assignment: CDR1 DFQATT and CDR2 SNEGSKA (reference sequence). There are 13 residues in the CDR3. This CDR3 reads CSASGVINEKLFF. The CDR3 DNA sequence: TGCAGTGCTAGTGGGGTAATAAATGAAAAACTGTTTTTT.

This clonotype was seen a handful of times. For the CDR3, the DNA is TGTGCCAGCAGTTACGGTACCGGCAGCCGGGCTTCACCCCTCCACTTT. This translates into CASSYGTGSRASPLHF. The chain employs TRBV6-5 and TRBJ1-6; no clear D. CDR1 and CDR2 from the germline V gene are MNHEY and SVGAGI. This CDR3 has 16 amino acids. The germline V and J ends were trimmed by 2 bases and 9 bases, with 17 bases remaining between them.

This clonotype was observed a handful of times. This chain connects TRBV27 to TRBJ2-2; TRBD2 agrees at 10 bases. The V segment lost 6 bases and the J segment 3 bases; nucleotides outside the gene matches: 10. Germline V CDR1 and CDR2: MNHEY, SMNVEV (reference sequence). CDR3 size: 17 residues. The CDR3 reads CASSRSSGSGYTGELFF. The CDR3 DNA reads TGTGCCAGCAGCCGCTCTAGCGGGAGTGGATACACCGGGGAGCTGTTTTTT.

The genes are TRBV6-1 and TRBJ2-3; 7 bases are a match to TRBD1. This CDR3 is 17 amino acids long. V shed 2 bases, J shed 14 bases, and the junction held 22 bases outside the gene matches. From germline, CDR1 is MNHNS and CDR2 SASEGT. The CDR3 coding sequence is TGTGCCAGCAGTGAATCCCGGACAGGTGGGGGTCACAGATACGCGTATTTT. Translating it yields CASSESRTGGGHRYAYF.

This chain uses TRBV3-1 with TRBJ2-3, with D unresolved. The germline V gene has CDR1 LGHDT and CDR2 YNNKEL (reference sequence). The CDR3 is 12 amino acids. V lost 0 bases and J 14 bases, leaving 12 bases between the germline ends. CDR3 amino acids: CASSQEGLYAYF. DNA for the CDR3: TGTGCCAGCAGCCAAGAAGGCTTATACGCGTATTTT.

This clonotype was counted only a few times. CDR3 in amino acids: CSASSRGYPYEQYF. The CDR3 DNA reads as TGCAGTGCTAGTTCCCGGGGGTATCCCTACGAGCAGTACTTC. The genes are TRBV20-1 and TRBJ2-7; possibly TRBD2 for D (6 bases). CDR3 length: 14 amino acids. V shed 3 bases and J shed 2 bases, with 14 bases lying between them. The germline CDR1 and CDR2 sequences are DFQATT and SNEGSKA (reference sequence).

This clonotype was seen a few times. V and J are TRBV4-1 and TRBJ2-7; 12 positions match TRBD1. Germline trimming cut 2 bases from V and 3 bases from J; bases unmatched to any gene: 5. CDR3 length equals 16 residues. Germline loops: CDR1 MGHRA, CDR2 YSYEKL. CDR3 DNA sequence: TGCGCCAGCAGCCAACCCGGGACAGGGGGCTACTACGAGCAGTACTTC. Protein sequence: CASSQPGTGGYYEQYF.

The V gene is TRBV20-1, the J gene TRBJ2-4, with TRBD2 identical over 11 bases. The J call may be faulty, since TRBJ2-7 better matches the DNA end. This CDR3 has 14 residues. Germline V gene data show CDR1 as DFQATT and CDR2 as SNEGSKA (reference sequence). CDR3 residues: CSASRLAGLYEQYF. The CDR3 DNA reads TGCAGTGCTAGCCGACTAGCGGGACTTTACGAGCAGTACTTC.

J is TRBJ2-1 and V is TRBV9; TRBD2 matches at 11 bases. The CDR3 is 15 amino acids. V lost 0 bases, J lost 8 bases, and 4 bases stayed unmatched. The germline CDR1 and CDR2 sequences are SGDLS and YYNGEE. The CDR3 reads CASSVGSSGRDEQFF. CDR3 bases: TGTGCCAGCAGCGTAGGTAGTAGCGGGAGGGATGAGCAGTTCTTC.